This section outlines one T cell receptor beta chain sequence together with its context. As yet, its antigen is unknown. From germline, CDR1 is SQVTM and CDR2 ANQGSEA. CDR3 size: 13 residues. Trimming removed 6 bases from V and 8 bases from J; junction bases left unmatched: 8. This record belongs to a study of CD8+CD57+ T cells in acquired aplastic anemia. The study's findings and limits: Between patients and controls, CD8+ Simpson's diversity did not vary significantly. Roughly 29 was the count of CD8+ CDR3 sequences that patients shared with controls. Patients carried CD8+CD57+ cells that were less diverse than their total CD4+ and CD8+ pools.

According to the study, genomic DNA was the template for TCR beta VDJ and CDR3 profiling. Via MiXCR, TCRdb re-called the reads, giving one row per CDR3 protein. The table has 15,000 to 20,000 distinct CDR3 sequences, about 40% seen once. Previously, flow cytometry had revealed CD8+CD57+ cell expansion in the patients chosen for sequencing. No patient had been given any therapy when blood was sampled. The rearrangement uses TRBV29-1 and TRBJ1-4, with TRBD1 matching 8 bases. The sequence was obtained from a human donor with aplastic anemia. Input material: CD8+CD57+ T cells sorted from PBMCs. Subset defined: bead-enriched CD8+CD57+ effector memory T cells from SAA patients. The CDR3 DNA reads TGCAGCGTCCGCCGGACAGGGACCGAAAAACTGTTTTTT. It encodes CSVRRTGTEKLFF.